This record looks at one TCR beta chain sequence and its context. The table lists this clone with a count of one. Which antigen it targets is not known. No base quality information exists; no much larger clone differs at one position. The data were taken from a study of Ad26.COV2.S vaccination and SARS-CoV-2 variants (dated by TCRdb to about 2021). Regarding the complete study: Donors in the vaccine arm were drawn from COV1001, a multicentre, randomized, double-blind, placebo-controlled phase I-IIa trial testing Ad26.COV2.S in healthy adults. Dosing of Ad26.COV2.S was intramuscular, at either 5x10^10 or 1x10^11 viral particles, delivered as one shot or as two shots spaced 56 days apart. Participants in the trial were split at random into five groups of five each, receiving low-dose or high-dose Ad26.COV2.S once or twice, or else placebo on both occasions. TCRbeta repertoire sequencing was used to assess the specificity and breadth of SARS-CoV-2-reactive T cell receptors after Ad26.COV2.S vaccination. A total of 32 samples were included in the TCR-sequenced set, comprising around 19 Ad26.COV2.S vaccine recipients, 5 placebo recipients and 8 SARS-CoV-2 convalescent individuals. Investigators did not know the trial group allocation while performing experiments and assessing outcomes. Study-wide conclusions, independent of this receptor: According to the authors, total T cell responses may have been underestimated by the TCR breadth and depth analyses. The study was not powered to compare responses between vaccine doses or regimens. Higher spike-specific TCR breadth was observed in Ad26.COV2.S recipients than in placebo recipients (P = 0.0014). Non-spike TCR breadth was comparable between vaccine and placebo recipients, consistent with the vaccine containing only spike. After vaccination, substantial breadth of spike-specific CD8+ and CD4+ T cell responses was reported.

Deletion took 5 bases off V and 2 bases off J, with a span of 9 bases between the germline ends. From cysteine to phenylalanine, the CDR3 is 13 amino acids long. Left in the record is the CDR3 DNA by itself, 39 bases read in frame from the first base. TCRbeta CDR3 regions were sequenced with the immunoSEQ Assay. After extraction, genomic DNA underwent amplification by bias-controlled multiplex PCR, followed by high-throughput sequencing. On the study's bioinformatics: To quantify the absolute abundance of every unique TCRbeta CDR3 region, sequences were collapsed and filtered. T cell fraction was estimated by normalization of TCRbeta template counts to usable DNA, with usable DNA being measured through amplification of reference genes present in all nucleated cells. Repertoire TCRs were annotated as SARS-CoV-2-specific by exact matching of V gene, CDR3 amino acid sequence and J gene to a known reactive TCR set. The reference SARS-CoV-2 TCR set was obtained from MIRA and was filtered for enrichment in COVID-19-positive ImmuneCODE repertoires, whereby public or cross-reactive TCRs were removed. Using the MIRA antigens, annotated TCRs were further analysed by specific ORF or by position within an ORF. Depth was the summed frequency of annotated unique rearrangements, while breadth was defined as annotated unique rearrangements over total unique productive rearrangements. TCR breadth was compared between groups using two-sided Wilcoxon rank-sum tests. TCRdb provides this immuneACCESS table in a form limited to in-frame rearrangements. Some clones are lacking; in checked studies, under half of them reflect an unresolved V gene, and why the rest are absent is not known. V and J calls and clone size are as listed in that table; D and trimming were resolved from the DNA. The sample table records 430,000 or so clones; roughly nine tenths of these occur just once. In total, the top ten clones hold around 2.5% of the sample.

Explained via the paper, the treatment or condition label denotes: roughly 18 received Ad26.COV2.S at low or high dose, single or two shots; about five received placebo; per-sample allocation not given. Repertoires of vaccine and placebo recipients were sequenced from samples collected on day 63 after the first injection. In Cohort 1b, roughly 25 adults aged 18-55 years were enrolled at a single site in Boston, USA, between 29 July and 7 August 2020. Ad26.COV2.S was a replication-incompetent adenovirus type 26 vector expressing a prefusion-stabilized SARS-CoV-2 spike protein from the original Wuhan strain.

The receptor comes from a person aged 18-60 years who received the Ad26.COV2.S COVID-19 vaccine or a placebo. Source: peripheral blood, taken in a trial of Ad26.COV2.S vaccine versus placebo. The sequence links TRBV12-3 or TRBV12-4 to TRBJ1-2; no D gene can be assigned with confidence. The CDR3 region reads CASSPRRNYGYTF. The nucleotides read TGTGCCAGCAGTCCGCGACGGAACTATGGCTACACCTTC.